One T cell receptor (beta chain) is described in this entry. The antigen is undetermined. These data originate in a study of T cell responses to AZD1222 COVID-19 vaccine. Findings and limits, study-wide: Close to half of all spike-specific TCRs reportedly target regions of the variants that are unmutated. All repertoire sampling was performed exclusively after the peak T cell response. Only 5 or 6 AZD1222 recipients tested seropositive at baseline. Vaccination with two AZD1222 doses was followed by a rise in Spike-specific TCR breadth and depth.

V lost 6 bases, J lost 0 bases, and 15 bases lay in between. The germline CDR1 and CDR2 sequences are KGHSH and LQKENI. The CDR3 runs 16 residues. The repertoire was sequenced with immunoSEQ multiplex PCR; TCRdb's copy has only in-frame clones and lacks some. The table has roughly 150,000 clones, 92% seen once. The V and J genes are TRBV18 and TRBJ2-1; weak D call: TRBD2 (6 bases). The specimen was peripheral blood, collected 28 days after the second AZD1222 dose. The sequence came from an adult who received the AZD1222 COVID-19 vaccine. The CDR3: CASSPEAGSSYNEQFF. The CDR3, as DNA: TGTGCCAGCTCTCCCGAGGCGGGGAGCTCCTACAATGAGCAGTTCTTC.